Listed below are T cell receptor beta chains from one sample, sequenced in a study of vaccination effects on CD4 cells after COVID-19. Some clones are missing from TCRdb's copy, which holds only in-frame ones; the method was immunoSEQ multiplex PCR. The sample shows around 55,000 clones, more than 60% of them seen only once. The antigens of these receptors remain unknown. The sequencing here drew on CD4+ T cells from PBMCs cultured with SARS-CoV-2 spike peptides, taken before COVID-19 vaccination. Receptors were obtained from a human donor who received a COVID-19 vaccine. The CDR3 runs from the conserved cysteine through the conserved F or W. The D gene is left open where the match is weak. Size values are once, few and many counts, or a class for expanded clones, and some rows have none.

>once|NA|TRBV6-1|TRBJ1-1|12
CASRGGSTEAFF
TGTGCCAGCAGAGGGGGGAGTACTGAAGCTTTCTTT
>NA|NA|TRBV7-2|TRBJ1-1|17
CASSLAQGSRLNTEAFF
TGTGCCAGCAGCTTAGCGCAGGGGAGTCGTCTCAACACTGAAGCTTTCTTT
>NA|NA|TRBV5-4|TRBJ2-5|13
CASSLAGVETQYF
TGTGCCAGCAGCTTGGCAGGAGTAGAGACCCAGTACTTC
>once|NA|TRBV14|TRBJ1-2|16
CASSEGRKTSLYGYTF
TGTGCCAGCAGCGAGGGACGGAAGACTTCCCTCTATGGCTACACCTTC
>NA|NA|TRBV29-1|TRBJ2-1|16
CSALGSQGSGSNEQFF
TGCAGCGCTTTGGGGTCGCAGGGTAGTGGGAGTAATGAGCAGTTCTTC
>NA|NA|TRBV5-6|TRBJ2-5|15
CASSLAGGTGGTQYF
TGTGCCAGCAGCTTGGCCGGGGGGACAGGTGGGACCCAGTACTTC
>NA|TRBD2|TRBV9|TRBJ2-2|13
CASSGLAGLHLFF
TGTGCCAGCAGCGGACTAGCGGGTTTGCACCTGTTTTTT
>NA|TRBD2|TRBV9|TRBJ2-7|14
CASSVAGGGYEQYF
TGTGCCAGCAGCGTAGCCGGGGGGGGCTACGAGCAGTACTTC
>NA|NA|TRBV2|TRBJ1-2|13
CASSEAPGYGYTF
TGTGCCAGCAGTGAAGCGCCCGGGTACGGCTACACCTTC
>NA|NA|TRBV6-5|TRBJ1-4|13
CASSGGGREKLFF
TGTGCCAGCTCGGGGGGGGGAAGAGAAAAACTGTTTTTT
>NA|TRBD2|TRBV2|TRBJ2-7|15
CASSVVASGTYEQYF
TGTGCCAGCAGTGTAGTGGCTAGCGGGACCTACGAGCAGTACTTC
>NA|TRBD2|TRBV11-2|TRBJ2-7|15
CASSPIAGGPYEQYF
TGTGCCAGCAGCCCAATAGCGGGAGGACCATACGAGCAGTACTTC
>NA|NA|TRBV4-3|TRBJ1-5|16
CASSQDAGHSNQPQHF
TGCGCCAGCAGCCAAGATGCGGGACACAGCAATCAGCCCCAGCATTTT
>NA|TRBD1|TRBV2|TRBJ1-1|13
CASRDRATVMAFF
TGTGCCAGCAGGGACAGGGCGACGGTAATGGCTTTCTTT
>NA|TRBD1|TRBV5-4|TRBJ2-7|14
CASSSGQEFYEQYF
TGTGCCAGCAGCTCGGGACAGGAATTCTACGAGCAGTACTTC
>NA|TRBD2|TRBV19|TRBJ2-4|19
CASSIEAWGLAGVRNIQYF
TGTGCCAGTAGTATAGAGGCGTGGGGACTAGCGGGAGTTCGGAACATTCAGTACTTC
>NA|NA|TRBV23-1|TRBJ1-6|16
CASSQPTGYQKSPLHF
TGCGCCAGCAGTCAGCCCACGGGGTACCAAAAATCACCCCTCCACTTT
>NA|NA|TRBV3-1/TRBV3-2|TRBJ1-2|14
CASSQDRVNYGYTF
TGTGCCAGCAGCCAAGATAGAGTGAACTATGGCTACACCTTC
>NA|TRBD1|TRBV6-5|TRBJ1-5|15
CANREDRGSNQPQHF
TGTGCCAACAGGGAGGACAGGGGTAGCAATCAGCCCCAGCATTTT
>NA|TRBD2|TRBV6-2/TRBV6-3|TRBJ2-7|16
CASSYPRSGGAREQYF
TGTGCCAGCAGTTACCCCCGCAGCGGGGGGGCAAGGGAGCAGTACTTC
>NA|NA|TRBV19|TRBJ1-6|18
CASRKSGTSVSYNSPLHF
TGTGCCAGTAGGAAGTCCGGGACCTCGGTTTCCTATAATTCACCCCTCCACTTT
>NA|NA|TRBV18|TRBJ2-3|15
CASSPKISRTDTQYF
TGTGCCAGCTCACCAAAGATCAGCCGCACAGATACGCAGTATTTT
>NA|NA|TRBV29-1|TRBJ2-2|14
CSVEARKGTGELFF
TGCAGCGTTGAGGCCAGGAAGGGAACCGGGGAGCTGTTTTTT
>NA|NA|TRBV28|TRBJ1-2|12
CASSPRNYGYTF
TGTGCCAGCAGTCCACGTAACTATGGCTACACCTTC
>NA|TRBD1|TRBV7-2|TRBJ1-5|15
CASSLDGGGHQPQHF
TGTGCCAGCAGCTTAGACGGAGGGGGCCATCAGCCCCAGCATTTT
>few|NA|TRBV7-2|TRBJ2-7|13
CASSLSSDYEQYF
TGTGCCAGCAGCTTAAGTAGCGACTACGAGCAGTACTTC
>NA|NA|TRBV7-3|TRBJ1-5|13
CASSLDNNQPQHF
TGTGCCAGCAGCTTAGATAACAATCAGCCCCAGCATTTT
>NA|TRBD1|TRBV6-5|TRBJ1-2|15
CASSPNRGAGYGYTF
TGTGCCAGCAGTCCCAACAGGGGCGCTGGCTATGGCTACACCTTC